Sequencing of this T cell receptor beta chain was carried out in a study of T cell repertoires in cytomegalovirus infection. TCRdb redid the calling of the reads with MiXCR, one entry per CDR3 protein. In the table there are a few hundred thousand distinct CDR3 sequences, 8% to 10% of which are singletons. This clonotype has ten or more counts. The CDR3 has 13 amino acids. Germline V gene sequence: CDR1 SGHTA, CDR2 FQGNSA. Unmatched junction bases numbered 3, after V lost 1 base and J lost 9 bases. Material for sequencing was PBMCs. This sequence originates from a human donor in good health (CMV status not recorded). Some clones in this sample may be carry-over from other donors' samples. The V call is TRBV7-2, the J call TRBJ1-1, with TRBD1 identical over 9 bases. The CDR3 loop reads CASSLVTGGKAFF. CDR3 nucleotide sequence: TGTGCCAGCAGCTTAGTCACAGGGGGCAAAGCTTTCTTT.